This T cell receptor beta chain was documented in a study of control samples from healthy donors and cancer patients. V was clipped by 4 bases and J by 1 base, with 13 bases between them. CDR3 length equals 15 residues. Germline CDR1 and CDR2: MGHRA and YSYEKL. Method: immunoSEQ multiplex PCR; TCRdb's copy keeps in-frame clones and lacks some. This table has 120,000 or so clones, approximately 87% appearing once. The receptor's source is a man aged 25-40 years in good health. The sequenced sample consisted of blood. This rearrangement joins TRBV4-1 to TRBJ2-5; perhaps D is TRBD1 or TRBD2 (5 bases each). This CDR3 is CASSLGSGGQETQYF. In nucleotides, the CDR3 is TGCGCCAGCAGCCTAGGGAGTGGGGGCCAAGAGACCCAGTACTTC.